This T cell receptor (beta chain) was observed in a study of blood T cell repertoires in COVID-19. CDR1 GTSNPN and CDR2 SVGIG come from the germline V gene (reference sequence). The CDR3 is 14 amino acids. Trimming at V came to 0 bases and at J to 5 bases, leaving 4 bases not matched to a gene. Measured with immunoSEQ multiplex PCR; TCRdb has only the in-frame clones, and not every one. This table has 150,000 to 200,000 clones, 86% appearing once. The sequence derives from a woman aged 65 to 85 with acute or convalescent COVID-19. The sample taken for sequencing was peripheral blood. The chain has TRBV30 and TRBJ2-5; 9 nucleotides align to TRBD2. CDR3 in DNA: TGTGCCTGGAGTGTGCGGGAGGGTAGGGAGACCCAGTACTTC. Protein: CAWSVREGRETQYF.